This paragraph covers one T cell receptor beta chain sequence. It was RNA transcripts that yielded the amplified TCR beta CDR3 regions. Using the HTBI primer set, a first-round RT-PCR was run on the TCR CDR3. A single record per CDR3 protein comes from TCRdb applying MiXCR to the multiplex PCR reads. The repertoire consists of some 650,000 distinct CDR3 sequences, with roughly 15% occurring once and the leading ten covering 2.5% to 4%. V shed 6 bases and J 3 bases; nucleotides not matched to a gene: 8. The CDR3 sequence is 14 residues long. Germline assignment: CDR1 KGHSH and CDR2 LQKENI. The sample is drawn from a study of T cells in Graves' hyperthyroidism and ophthalmopathy. Diagnoses used clinical symptoms, serum thyroxine and TRAb, thyroid ultrasound and orbital computed tomography. The authors took PBMCs from 8.5 to 10 ml fresh peripheral blood.

This clonotype was sampled from a woman aged 40 to 50 with Graves' ophthalmopathy. The chain carries TRBV18 and TRBJ2-7, with TRBD1 matching over 7 bases. The specimen was blood. The CDR3 region has the DNA TGTGCCAGCTCTACCCAGGGGGACCGCTACGAGCAGTACTTC. Translation gives CASSTQGDRYEQYF.